These 15 T cell receptor beta chains originate from one sample sequenced in a study of blood T cells in healthy people across ages (dated by TCRdb to 2015 to 2017). The library was built by means of 5' RACE. Instrument on record: Illumina HiSeq 2500. A second about 7 to 11 cycle PCR used a sample-barcoded 5' primer and a J-beta primer mix. TCRdb trimmed public reads at Q25 via fastp, called clones via MiXCR and kept in-frame beta chains. Each entry merges the rows of one CDR3 protein and shows their most common DNA and genes. The sample has roughly 930,000 distinct CDR3 sequences on record, roughly 43% of them singletons. The ten largest account for 13% of the sample. The sequenced sample consisted of blood. These receptors were obtained from a man younger than 40 in good health.

In this sample, this clonotype turned up many times. This rearrangement joins TRBV2 to TRBJ2-3, with D uncertain. This CDR3 is built from 17 residues. Germline values: CDR1 SNHLY, CDR2 FYNNEI. V was cut by 6 bases and J by 1 base, with 20 bases left in between. Here the CDR3 DNA reads TGTGCCAGCAGCGCATTTGGACGGTCCGACGGCACAGATACGCAGTATTTT. Its protein is CASSAFGRSDGTDTQYF.

The V and J genes are TRBV20-1 and TRBJ1-2; unclear D gene. CDR3 length equals 12 residues. Trimming pared 3 bases from V and 4 bases from J, leaving 9 bases between. Germline V gene data show CDR1 as DFQATT and CDR2 as SNEGSKA (reference sequence). Written as DNA, the CDR3 is TGCAGTGCTAGTGGAGAGAGCTATGGCTACACCTTC. It codes for CSASGESYGYTF.

The gene calls are TRBV20-1 and TRBJ2-3; TRBD2 agrees at 8 bases. The CDR3 has 18 residues. V lost 3 bases, J lost 2 bases, and 16 bases stayed unmatched. Germline V CDR1 and CDR2: DFQATT, SNEGSKA (reference sequence). CDR3 in amino acids: CSASVPFGSGAITDTQYF. The CDR3 DNA is TGCAGTGCTAGTGTCCCCTTCGGTAGCGGGGCGATCACAGATACGCAGTATTTT.

V is TRBV28 and J is TRBJ1-2; D perhaps matches TRBD1 (5 bases). Trimming shortened V by 5 bases and J by 3 bases, and 13 bases separated the two germline ends. CDR1 and CDR2 from the germline V gene are MDHEN and SYDVKM. The CDR3 spans 14 residues. This CDR3 reads CASSPGGVYYGYTF. The CDR3 nucleotides are TGTGCCAGCAGTCCCGGGGGAGTTTACTATGGCTACACCTTC.

The V call is TRBV2, the J call TRBJ2-2, with D unresolved. The germline gives CDR1 SNHLY, CDR2 FYNNEI. The CDR3 contains 16 residues. Trimming removed 4 bases at V and 0 bases at J, with 12 bases between. CDR3 protein: CASSGQGFTNTGELFF. In nucleotides, the CDR3 is TGTGCCAGCAGTGGGCAAGGCTTTACGAACACCGGGGAGCTGTTTTTT.

The chain is built from TRBV4-1 and TRBJ2-5; D perhaps matches TRBD1 (5 bases). CDR3 length: 14 residues. V was clipped by 5 bases and J by 5 bases, with 15 bases between them. Germline CDR1 and CDR2: MGHRA and YSYEKL. In DNA form, the CDR3 reads TGCGCCAGCAGCTATGACAGTCTGGGTGAGACCCAGTACTTC. Protein: CASSYDSLGETQYF.

The chain joins TRBV12-3 or TRBV12-4 to TRBJ2-5; D possibly corresponds to TRBD2 (5 bases). Trimming took 2 bases from V and 2 from J, leaving 9 bases between them. There are 14 residues in the CDR3. The CDR3 loop is CASSLIWEQETQYF. The CDR3 DNA sequence: TGTGCCAGCAGTTTAATCTGGGAGCAAGAGACCCAGTACTTC.

In this sample, this clonotype turned up a few times. This chain links TRBV7-2 with TRBJ2-5; 7 bases map to TRBD1. The DNA matches TRBJ2-7 better at its end, which makes the J call doubtful. The germline V gene has CDR1 SGHTA and CDR2 FQGNSA. The CDR3 spans 15 residues. CDR3 residues: CASSAGQAVSYEQYF. CDR3 coding DNA: TGTGCCAGCAGCGCCGGACAGGCCGTAAGCTACGAGCAGTACTTC.

The chain carries TRBV7-9 and TRBJ1-4; 9 positions match TRBD1. With V trimmed by 3 bases and J by 8 bases, 7 bases remained unmatched. Germline CDR1 and CDR2: SEHNR and FQNEAQ (reference sequence). The CDR3 contains 15 residues. The CDR3 DNA sequence: TGTGCCAGCAGCTTTCGGACAGGGGAAGGGGAAAAACTGTTTTTT. It specifies CASSFRTGEGEKLFF.

The chain couples TRBV12-3 or TRBV12-4 to TRBJ2-3, with D perhaps assigned TRBD1 or TRBD2 (5 bases each). CDR3 length equals 17 residues. V was cut by 6 bases and J by 0 bases, with 19 bases left in between. The CDR3 spells CASRSVGTLTSTDTQYF. The CDR3 coding sequence is TGTGCCAGCAGGTCCGTCGGGACCCTAACTAGCACAGATACGCAGTATTTT.

This clonotype was counted only a few times. V gene TRBV5-5 combines with J gene TRBJ1-2; no definite D call. Germline V gene data show CDR1 as SGHKS and CDR2 as YYEKEE (reference sequence). CDR3 length: 15 amino acids. The V end lost 2 bases, the J end lost 5 bases, and 16 bases lay between the germline ends. CDR3 protein: CASSFDGHARYGYTF. The CDR3 region has the DNA TGTGCCAGCAGCTTCGACGGGCATGCTCGATATGGCTACACCTTC.

The chain has TRBV5-1 and TRBJ2-7; tentatively, D is TRBD2 (6 bases). The CDR3 length is 15 residues. Germline-derived CDR1 and CDR2 are SGHRS and YFSETQ. V lost 3 bases, J lost 0 bases, and 13 bases lay in between. The CDR3 DNA is TGCGCCAGCAGCTCCGCCCCGGGGGTCTCCTACGAGCAGTACTTC. This encodes CASSSAPGVSYEQYF.

This chain links TRBV4-1 with TRBJ2-1, with a weak D call TRBD1 (6 bases). CDR1 is MGHRA and CDR2 is YSYEKL in the germline V gene. V dropped 0 bases and J dropped 7 bases, with 19 bases sitting between them. This CDR3 has 17 amino acids. CDR3 nucleotide sequence: TGCGCCAGCAGCCAAGATTTGGAAGGCCAGGGGCTGAATGAGCAGTTCTTC. Protein sequence: CASSQDLEGQGLNEQFF.

This clonotype has just a few counts. CDR3 sequence (DNA): TGTGCCATCAGTGAGTCTGAGACCCGGCCGGAGACCCAGTACTTC. This codes for CAISESETRPETQYF. The chain employs TRBV10-3 and TRBJ2-5; D call uncertain. The CDR3 spans 15 residues. The V gene's germline CDR1 is ENHRY and CDR2 SYGVKD. V lost 0 bases and J 5 bases, leaving 13 bases between the germline ends.

In its sample, this clonotype was seen many times. V and J are TRBV18 and TRBJ2-7; TRBD1 might be the D (6 bases). The germline V and J ends were trimmed by 8 bases and 3 bases, with 14 bases remaining between them. Germline CDR1 is KGHSH and CDR2 is LQKENI. The CDR3 has 13 amino acids. This CDR3 is CASSPGQSYEQYF. The CDR3 DNA is TGTGCCAGCAGTCCCGGACAGAGCTACGAGCAGTACTTC.